Below are 12 T cell receptor beta chains sequenced from a single sample in a study of T cells in Graves' hyperthyroidism and ophthalmopathy. Amplification of TCR beta CDR3 regions used RNA as the template. The TCR CDR3 was amplified in a first-round RT-PCR using the HTBI primer set. Using its own MiXCR run on the multiplex PCR reads, TCRdb lists one record per CDR3 protein. This sample yields 500,000 to 750,000 distinct CDR3 sequences, of which 15% to 19% are seen a single time; about 7% belongs to the top ten. The sample taken for sequencing was blood. These receptors all stem from a woman aged 25 to 39 with Graves' hyperthyroidism.

This clonotype was recorded a few times. V gene TRBV4-2 combines with J gene TRBJ1-2, with TRBD1 identical over 7 bases. J lost 5 bases, V lost 1 base, and 4 bases had no gene match. CDR1 and CDR2 (germline): LGHNA, YNFKEQ. This CDR3 is built from 14 residues. The CDR3 reads CASSQAEGAYGYTF. The CDR3 DNA follows: TGTGCCAGCAGCCAAGCGGAGGGGGCTTATGGCTACACCTTC.

This clonotype was seen more than once but under ten times. This rearrangement joins TRBV27 to TRBJ2-5; the D is unclear. V lost 2 bases and J 2 bases, leaving 9 bases between the germline ends. The germline V gene has CDR1 MNHEY and CDR2 SMNVEV (reference sequence). There are 14 residues in the CDR3. CDR3 region: CASSLSHPQETQYF. CDR3 coding DNA: TGTGCCAGCAGTTTAAGCCACCCACAAGAGACCCAGTACTTC.

This sequence joins TRBV10-2 and TRBJ1-1; no definite D call. This CDR3 comprises 13 residues. The V gene lost 0 bases and the J gene lost 3 bases, with 5 bases spanning the gap. Germline-derived CDR1 and CDR2 are WSHSY and SAAADI. For the CDR3, the DNA is TGCGCCAGCAGTGAGTCCGCCTACACTGAAGCTTTCTTT. Encoded protein: CASSESAYTEAFF.

CDR3 sequence reads: CASRGQGEYNEQFF. CDR3 in DNA: TGTGCCAGCAGGGGACAGGGGGAATACAATGAGCAGTTCTTC. This sequence joins TRBV5-6 and TRBJ2-1; 11 nucleotides align to TRBD1. The trim removed 5 bases at V and 4 bases at J, leaving 2 bases unmatched. Per germline, CDR1 SGHDT and CDR2 YYEEEE. This CDR3 contains 14 residues.

This clonotype was observed at least ten times. The V call is TRBV20-1, the J call TRBJ1-2; tentative D call: TRBD1 (6 bases). V was pared by 0 bases and J by 3 bases, with 11 bases between. Germline CDR1 DFQATT, CDR2 SNEGSKA (reference sequence). This CDR3 has 14 amino acids. CDR3 bases: TGCAGTGCTAGAGATTCCCGGACAGACTATGGCTACACCTTC. Its protein product is CSARDSRTDYGYTF.

The rearrangement links TRBV24-1 to TRBJ2-1, with D unresolved. There are 13 residues in the CDR3. V lost 6 bases and J 6 bases, leaving 11 bases between the germline ends. Germline CDR1 KGHDR, CDR2 SFDVKD. The chain's CDR3 is CATSSPLVNEQFF. The CDR3 DNA reads TGTGCCACCAGTAGTCCCCTGGTCAATGAGCAGTTCTTC.

The sample holds a few counts of this clonotype. The chain is built from TRBV10-3 and TRBJ1-2, with D perhaps matching TRBD1 (6 bases). Germline V gene lookup returns CDR1 ENHRY and CDR2 SYGVKD. The CDR3 covers 13 residues. V lost 6 bases, J lost 3 bases, and 11 bases lay in between. Here the CDR3 reads CAIRRGEDYGYTF. DNA of the CDR3: TGTGCCATCAGGAGGGGGGAAGACTATGGCTACACCTTC.

This clonotype was counted at least ten times. This sequence joins TRBV2 and TRBJ2-7; the D gene is possibly TRBD2 (6 bases). The length of the CDR3 is 12 residues. CDR1 and CDR2 from the germline V gene are SNHLY and FYNNEI. V gave up 9 bases and J gave up 6 bases, with 15 bases separating them. The CDR3 here is CASRGGGAEQYF. CDR3 nucleotides: TGTGCCAGTCGGGGAGGAGGGGCCGAGCAGTACTTC.

The sample holds many counts of this clonotype. This chain links TRBV30 with TRBJ2-2; tentatively, D is TRBD1 (6 bases). CDR1 is GTSNPN, CDR2 SVGIG, per germline (reference sequence). Trimming stripped 2 bases from V and 7 bases from J, with 8 bases between. CDR3 length: 12 amino acids. The CDR3 DNA follows: TGTGCCTGGAGTCCCAGGGGCGGGGAGCTGTTTTTT. Translated: CAWSPRGGELFF.

This clonotype was found many times. The gene calls are TRBV12-3 or TRBV12-4 and TRBJ2-2, with no clear D. This CDR3 spans 16 amino acids. The ends were cut back, 3 bases at V and 6 bases at J, with 17 bases in the middle. CDR3 amino acids: CASSFKMFVVAGELFF. In DNA form, the CDR3 reads TGTGCCAGCAGTTTTAAGATGTTCGTGGTCGCCGGGGAGCTGTTTTTT.

The chain recombines TRBV9 with TRBJ1-3; 10 nucleotides agree with TRBD1. V dropped 4 bases and J dropped 3; count of bases not matched to a gene: 10. The CDR3 is 17 amino acids. Germline-derived CDR1 and CDR2 are SGDLS and YYNGEE. CDR3 protein: CASSLKRQGAYGNTIYF. CDR3 nucleotides: TGTGCCAGCAGCTTAAAGCGACAGGGGGCCTATGGAAACACCATATATTTT.

This clonotype was seen ten or more times. This rearrangement joins TRBV6-1 to TRBJ1-1, with TRBD1 as a possible D gene (6 bases). Germline CDR1 MNHNS, CDR2 SASEGT. The CDR3 is 16 amino acids. V was pared by 6 bases and J by 1 base, with 18 bases between. The CDR3: CASRTGQILRNTEAFF. In DNA form, the CDR3 reads TGTGCCAGCAGAACAGGGCAAATACTGAGGAACACTGAAGCTTTCTTT.